Each of the 25 T cell receptor beta chains below was sequenced from the same sample in a study of blood T cell repertoires in COVID-19. Some clones are missing from TCRdb's copy, which holds only in-frame ones; the method was immunoSEQ multiplex PCR. The table has some 48,000 clones, around 73% seen once. Sequences were obtained from PBMCs or T cells enriched from blood (not recorded which). Receptor source: a woman aged 45-60 years with acute COVID-19.

The V call is TRBV14, the J call TRBJ2-5; TRBD2 aligns across 12 bases. The CDR3 contains 16 residues. The germline V gene encodes CDR1 SGHDN and CDR2 FVKESK. V lost 5 bases, J lost 4 bases, and 8 bases stayed unmatched. The CDR3 is CASSYLAGGPGETQYF. The CDR3, as DNA: TGTGCCAGCAGCTATCTAGCGGGGGGGCCCGGAGAGACCCAGTACTTC.

The chain uses TRBV4-1 and TRBJ2-7, with D possibly TRBD1 on 6 matching bases. This CDR3 has 16 amino acids. V was pared by 3 bases and J by 2 bases, with 17 bases between. From germline, CDR1 is MGHRA and CDR2 YSYEKL. The CDR3 spells CASSHHRDTGTYEQYF. The CDR3 nucleotides are TGCGCCAGCAGCCACCATAGGGACACAGGGACCTACGAGCAGTACTTC.

This clone was counted once. CDR3 sequence: CASSPLAGGLNEQFF. CDR3 nucleotide sequence: TGTGCCAGCTCACCCCTAGCGGGGGGCCTCAATGAGCAGTTCTTC. V and J are TRBV18 and TRBJ2-1; 11 bases agree with TRBD2. Germline V gene sequence: CDR1 KGHSH, CDR2 LQKENI. This CDR3 contains 15 residues. V lost 3 bases to trimming and J lost 6 bases; unmatched junction nucleotides: 4.

This clone was counted once. V and J are TRBV14 and TRBJ2-1, with 8 bases aligning to TRBD1. Trimming took 3 bases from V and 9 from J; bases not matched to a gene: 10. The germline V gene has CDR1 SGHDN and CDR2 FVKESK. The CDR3 consists of 15 residues. In DNA, the CDR3 is TGTGCCAGCAGCCAGTGGACAGGGACAAAGGGTGAGCAGTTCTTC. This codes for CASSQWTGTKGEQFF. Complete variable domain (other parts from reference TRBV14 and TRBJ2-1): EAGVTQFPSHSVIEKGQTVTLRCDPISGHDNLYWYRRVMGKEIKFLLHFVKESKQDESGMPNNRFLAERTGGTYSTLKVQPAELEDSGVYFCASSQWTGTKGEQFFGPGTRLTVL.

The V and J genes are TRBV7-3 and TRBJ1-2; D remains unclear. The CDR3 has 14 residues. Germline loops: CDR1 SGHTA, CDR2 FQGTGA. The V end was cut by 0 bases, the J end by 8 bases, with 13 bases between. The CDR3 sequence: CASSLTEGGLGYTF. The DNA of the CDR3 is TGTGCCAGCAGCTTAACCGAGGGAGGTTTAGGCTACACCTTC.

Relative to its sample, this clone is medium-sized. CDR3 sequence: CASSLAGGGYEQFF. In DNA, the CDR3 is TGTGCCAGCAGCTTGGCGGGGGGGGGATATGAGCAGTTCTTC. The J gene is TRBJ2-1, the V gene TRBV7-6; TRBD2 aligns across 9 bases. Germline trimming cut 3 bases from V and 8 bases from J; bases unmatched to any gene: 5. The germline gives CDR1 SGHVS, CDR2 FNYEAQ. There are 14 residues in the CDR3.

This clone was counted a single time. The gene calls are TRBV5-1 and TRBJ2-5; 10 bases fit TRBD1. The CDR3 covers 15 residues. The germline CDR1 and CDR2 sequences are SGHRS and YFSETQ. V lost 0 bases and J lost 5; bases outside the gene matches: 4. CDR3 residues: CASSLVGQGRETQYF. CDR3 nucleotides: TGCGCCAGCAGCTTGGTGGGACAGGGGAGGGAGACCCAGTACTTC. The whole variable domain, filled in from reference TRBV5-1 and TRBJ2-5, reads KAGVTQTPRYLIKTRGQQVTLSCSPISGHRSVSWYQQTPGQGLQFLFEYFSETQRNKGNFPGRFSGRQFSNSRSEMNVSTLELGDSALYLCASSLVGQGRETQYFGPGTRLLVL.

The V and J genes are TRBV4-1 and TRBJ2-3, with D tentatively TRBD2 (7 bases). The CDR3 extends over 16 amino acids. V lost 7 bases and J 0 bases, leaving 17 bases between the germline ends. Germline lookup yields CDR1 MGHRA and CDR2 YSYEKL. Here the CDR3 DNA reads TGCGCCAGCACTCTGGCGGGGGCTACTAGCACAGATACGCAGTATTTT. It yields the protein CASTLAGATSTDTQYF.

As DNA, the CDR3 is TGTGCCAGCAGCCGCGATGGGCCTCTTCCCTCCACCTTC. Encoded protein: CASSRDGPLPSTF. The chain uses TRBV11-1 and TRBJ1-2, with unresolved D. The CDR3 totals 13 residues. Germline lookup yields CDR1 SGHAT and CDR2 FQDESV (reference sequence). V was pared by 5 bases and J by 13 bases, with 20 bases between.

V usage is TRBV6-5 and J usage is TRBJ2-1; perhaps TRBD2 as D (5 bases). The CDR3 spans 10 residues. Trimming pared 10 bases from V and 12 bases from J, leaving 13 bases between. Germline V lookup: CDR1 MNHEY, CDR2 SVGAGI. Here the CDR3 reads CAIGKWWQFF. In nucleotides, the CDR3 is TGTGCCATCGGGAAATGGTGGCAGTTCTTC.

This sequence joins TRBV27 and TRBJ2-2; TRBD2 is a possible D gene (6 bases). CDR1 and CDR2 (germline): MNHEY, SMNVEV (reference sequence). V lost 6 bases, J lost 5 bases, and 16 bases lay in between. The CDR3 has 15 amino acids. The CDR3 spells CASSPRRARTGELFF. The CDR3 DNA follows: TGTGCCAGCAGCCCGCGGAGGGCGCGGACCGGGGAGCTGTTTTTT.

This clone came up once. This chain joins TRBV6-5 and TRBJ1-4; no clear D. Trimming removed 7 bases from V and 5 bases from J, with 8 bases in between. Germline V lookup: CDR1 MNHEY, CDR2 SVGAGI. The CDR3 loop spans 12 amino acids. The CDR3 DNA is TGTGCCAGCATGCGGCAGAATGAAAAACTGTTTTTT. Its translation is CASMRQNEKLFF.

The gene calls are TRBV11-2 and TRBJ1-4, with D possibly being TRBD1 (5 bases). V was trimmed by 5 bases and J by 8 bases, leaving 18 bases between them. The germline CDR1 and CDR2 sequences are SGHAT and FQNNGV. The CDR3 covers 15 residues. The CDR3, as DNA: TGTGCCAGCAGCCATCATGAAGGGGCCTACGAAAAACTGTTTTTT. This gives the protein CASSHHEGAYEKLFF. Filled out from reference TRBV11-2 and TRBJ1-4, the complete variable domain reads EAGVAQSPRYKIIEKRQSVAFWCNPISGHATLYWYQQILGQGPKLLIQFQNNGVVDDSQLPKDRFSAERLKGVDSTLKIQPAKLEDSAVYLCASSHHEGAYEKLFFGSGTQLSVL.

This chain links TRBV7-2 with TRBJ2-3, with TRBD2 matching over 15 bases. Germline loops: CDR1 SGHTA, CDR2 FQGNSA. J lost 4 bases, V lost 6 bases, and 2 bases had no gene match. The CDR3 contains 15 residues. In DNA form, the CDR3 reads TGTGCCAGCAGACGGACTAGCGGGGGGGCAGATACGCAGTATTTT. This codes for CASRRTSGGADTQYF.

This clone has more than one count but fewer than ten. V and J are TRBV24-1 and TRBJ1-5; possibly TRBD1 for D (6 bases). Germline assignment: CDR1 KGHDR and CDR2 SFDVKD. Between the trimmed V and J ends, which lost 9 bases and 0 bases, there was a span of 8 bases. This CDR3 comprises 13 residues. CDR3 amino acids: CATGQYSNQPQHF. The CDR3 bases are TGTGCCACCGGACAGTATAGCAATCAGCCCCAGCATTTT.

The genes are TRBV7-2 and TRBJ2-7; tentative D call: TRBD1 (6 bases). Germline-derived CDR1 and CDR2 are SGHTA and FQGNSA. The CDR3 is made up of 16 amino acids. The V gene lost 5 bases and the J gene lost 0 bases, with 17 bases spanning the gap. CDR3 sequence (DNA): TGTGCCAGCAGCGCCCCTCAGGGGATCCCCTCCTACGAGCAGTACTTC. Translated: CASSAPQGIPSYEQYF.

V usage is TRBV29-1 and J usage is TRBJ2-7; 11 bases align to TRBD1. V lost 7 bases, J lost 7 bases, and 6 bases stayed unmatched. This CDR3 has 12 amino acids. Germline CDR1 and CDR2: SQVTM and ANQGSEA. CDR3 region: CSGGTGGPEQYF. The CDR3 DNA reads TGCAGCGGAGGGACAGGGGGTCCGGAGCAGTACTTC.

This clone was seen only a few times. The CDR3 DNA reads TGTGCCAGCAGCCTGGAGGGGACAGGGAACACCGGGGAGCTGTTTTTT. Amino acids: CASSLEGTGNTGELFF. J is TRBJ2-2 and V is TRBV2, with 8 bases that match TRBD1. V shed 6 bases, J shed 1 base, and the junction held 7 bases outside the gene matches. Germline lookup yields CDR1 SNHLY and CDR2 FYNNEI. The CDR3 loop spans 16 amino acids.

V and J are TRBV19 and TRBJ1-3; TRBD1 aligns across 7 bases. J lost 0 bases, V lost 7 bases, and 6 bases had no gene match. The length of the CDR3 is 15 residues. CDR1 and CDR2 (germline): LNHDA, SQIVND (reference sequence). CDR3 sequence: CASTKDRLSGNTIYF. In DNA form, the CDR3 reads TGTGCCAGTACCAAGGACAGGCTCTCTGGAAACACCATATATTTT.

The rearrangement links TRBV9 to TRBJ2-1; 9 positions agree with TRBD2. The CDR3 has 16 residues. V shed 1 base and J 7 bases; nucleotides not matched to a gene: 9. Per the germline V gene, CDR1 is SGDLS and CDR2 is YYNGEE. The DNA of the CDR3 is TGTGCCAGCAGCGTAAGCGGGGGGCCGTGGGATAATGAGCAGTTCTTC. This encodes CASSVSGGPWDNEQFF.

J is TRBJ1-5 and V is TRBV28; tentatively, D is TRBD1 (5 bases). Trimming cost V 5 bases and J 0 bases, with 11 bases left between them. The CDR3 sequence is 15 residues long. Germline CDR1 MDHEN, CDR2 SYDVKM. CDR3 DNA sequence: TGTGCCAGCAGTGGGGGGGGGTATAGCAATCAGCCCCAGCATTTT. Translating it yields CASSGGGYSNQPQHF.

The chain recombines TRBV27 with TRBJ2-5, with TRBD1 identical over 9 bases. J gave up 4 bases and V 5 bases, and 8 bases lay outside the gene matches. This CDR3 is built from 15 residues. CDR1 MNHEY and CDR2 SMNVEV come from the germline V gene (reference sequence). The DNA for the CDR3 is TGTGCCAGCAGTCCACCGGGACAGGGCATAGAGACCCAGTACTTC. Residues: CASSPPGQGIETQYF.

The V and J genes are TRBV2 and TRBJ2-7, with a tentative D call TRBD2 (5 bases). The germline CDR1 and CDR2 sequences are SNHLY and FYNNEI. This CDR3 has 13 amino acids. The V end was cut by 4 bases, the J end by 3 bases, with 10 bases between. CDR3 in amino acids: CASSGGLVYEQYF. Written as DNA, the CDR3 is TGTGCCAGCAGTGGCGGACTTGTCTACGAGCAGTACTTC.

The CDR3: CASRTRGTDTQYF. In nucleotides, the CDR3 is TGTGCCAGCAGGACTAGGGGCACAGATACGCAGTATTTT. This chain links TRBV6-5 with TRBJ2-3; tentative D call: TRBD2 (6 bases). V gave up 6 bases and J gave up 1 base, with 8 bases separating them. Per the germline V gene, CDR1 is MNHEY and CDR2 is SVGAGI. This CDR3 contains 13 residues.

This chain connects TRBV18 to TRBJ1-2, with 8 bases matching TRBD1. V was pared by 6 bases and J by 0 bases, with 6 bases of the junction left unmatched. The CDR3 loop spans 15 amino acids. Per the germline V gene, CDR1 is KGHSH and CDR2 is LQKENI. Here the CDR3 DNA reads TGTGCCAGCTCCCCAGGGGGCGCGGCTAACTATGGCTACACCTTC. This translates into CASSPGGAANYGYTF. Full variable domain (remainder filled in from reference TRBV18 and TRBJ1-2): NAGVMQNPRHLVRRRGQEARLRCSPMKGHSHVYWYRQLPEEGLKFMVYLQKENIIDESGMPKERFSAEFPKEGPSILRIQQVVRGDSAAYFCASSPGGAANYGYTFGSGTRLTVV.